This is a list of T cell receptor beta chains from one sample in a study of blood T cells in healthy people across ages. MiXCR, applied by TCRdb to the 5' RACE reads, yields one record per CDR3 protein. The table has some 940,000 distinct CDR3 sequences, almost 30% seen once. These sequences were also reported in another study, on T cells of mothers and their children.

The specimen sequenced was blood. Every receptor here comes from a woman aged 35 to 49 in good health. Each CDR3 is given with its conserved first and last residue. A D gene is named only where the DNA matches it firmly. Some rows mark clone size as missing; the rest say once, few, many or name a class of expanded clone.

CDR3 DNA: TGCGCCAGCAGCCCGGGACAGGGTACATTGAACGAGCAGTACTTC; CDR3 protein: CASSPGQGTLNEQYF; V gene: TRBV4-1; J gene: TRBJ2-7; D gene: TRBD1; clone size: many
CDR3 DNA: TGTGCCAGCAGCCAAGTGGGACTGGACGAGCAGTACTTC; CDR3 protein: CASSQVGLDEQYF; V gene: TRBV3-1; J gene: TRBJ2-7; D gene: -; clone size: -
CDR3 DNA: TGTGCCAGCAGCGAGGGGGGGGGGACCTACGAGCAGTACTTC; CDR3 protein: CASSEGGGTYEQYF; V gene: TRBV9; J gene: TRBJ2-7; D gene: -; clone size: many
CDR3 DNA: TGTGCCAGCAGCCGGGCTAGCGGGGGGGATACGCAGTATTTT; CDR3 protein: CASSRASGGDTQYF; V gene: TRBV7-2; J gene: TRBJ2-3; D gene: TRBD2; clone size: many
CDR3 DNA: TGCAGCGTTGTAGGACGGAGGGGGTCTTACGAGCAGTACTTC; CDR3 protein: CSVVGRRGSYEQYF; V gene: TRBV29-1; J gene: TRBJ2-7; D gene: -; clone size: many
CDR3 DNA: TGCAGTGCTAGTCAGTCCTACAATGAGCAGTTCTTC; CDR3 protein: CSASQSYNEQFF; V gene: TRBV20-1; J gene: TRBJ2-1; D gene: -; clone size: many
CDR3 DNA: TGTGCCAGCAGCCCCTATACTGCGGGAGTAATGTTTTTT; CDR3 protein: CASSPYTAGVMFF; V gene: TRBV7-2; J gene: TRBJ1-4; D gene: -; clone size: -
CDR3 DNA: TGTGCCAGCAGCCAAGGGAACGGACCTTATGGGGAGGCCCAGTACTTC; CDR3 protein: CASSQGNGPYGEAQYF; V gene: TRBV4-2; J gene: TRBJ2-5; D gene: -; clone size: -
CDR3 DNA: TGTGCCAGCAGGGGACAGGGCTATGGCTACACCTTC; CDR3 protein: CASRGQGYGYTF; V gene: TRBV5-4; J gene: TRBJ1-2; D gene: TRBD1; clone size: few
CDR3 DNA: TGTGCCAGCAGCCAAGTTCACAGGGAAAATGAGCAGTTCTTC; CDR3 protein: CASSQVHRENEQFF; V gene: TRBV3-1; J gene: TRBJ2-1; D gene: -; clone size: -
CDR3 DNA: TGTGCCAGCAGTTTATCAGGTTCCGGGGAGCTGTTTTTT; CDR3 protein: CASSLSGSGELFF; V gene: TRBV28; J gene: TRBJ2-2; D gene: -; clone size: few
CDR3 DNA: TGCAGTGCGACCCGTAGCGGGAGGGGCACAGATACGCAGTATTTT; CDR3 protein: CSATRSGRGTDTQYF; V gene: TRBV20-1; J gene: TRBJ2-3; D gene: TRBD2; clone size: once
CDR3 DNA: TGTGCCAGCACCCCCGCTTTTCTTTCGGCAGATACGCAGTATTTT; CDR3 protein: CASTPAFLSADTQYF; V gene: TRBV28; J gene: TRBJ2-3; D gene: -; clone size: -
CDR3 DNA: TGTGCCAGCACGGGGGGGACGAACACTGAAGCTTTCTTT; CDR3 protein: CASTGGTNTEAFF; V gene: TRBV7-8; J gene: TRBJ1-1; D gene: -; clone size: many
CDR3 DNA: TGCAGCGACCCGGGACAGGGAGGACAGCCCCAGCATTTT; CDR3 protein: CSDPGQGGQPQHF; V gene: TRBV29-1; J gene: TRBJ1-5; D gene: TRBD1; clone size: -
CDR3 DNA: TGTGCCAGCAGTAGACGTCGGGTGAGCAGCTACGAGCAGTACTTC; CDR3 protein: CASSRRRVSSYEQYF; V gene: TRBV6-6; J gene: TRBJ2-7; D gene: -; clone size: -
CDR3 DNA: TGTGCCAGCAGCAAATACCTGCGGGGGGGCACCGGGGAGCTGTTTTTT; CDR3 protein: CASSKYLRGGTGELFF; V gene: TRBV7-2; J gene: TRBJ2-2; D gene: TRBD2; clone size: many
CDR3 DNA: TGCAGTGCTAGAACGGGACAGGGGGCCCAAGAGACCCAGTACTTC; CDR3 protein: CSARTGQGAQETQYF; V gene: TRBV20-1; J gene: TRBJ2-5; D gene: TRBD1; clone size: few
CDR3 DNA: TGCAGTGCTAGGTGGGGGGCCCGAACCCCCTACGAGCAGTACTTC; CDR3 protein: CSARWGARTPYEQYF; V gene: TRBV20-1; J gene: TRBJ2-7; D gene: -; clone size: few
CDR3 DNA: TGCGCCAGCATAGACAGTGAAAACTCTGGGGCCAACGTCCTGACTTTC; CDR3 protein: CASIDSENSGANVLTF; V gene: TRBV5-1; J gene: TRBJ2-6; D gene: -; clone size: -
CDR3 DNA: TGTGCCAGCAGTTTACCCCAATTAGATACGCAGTATTTT; CDR3 protein: CASSLPQLDTQYF; V gene: TRBV12-3/TRBV12-4; J gene: TRBJ2-3; D gene: -; clone size: many
CDR3 DNA: TGCAGCGTTGCGGTTGTGTCCTACGAGCAGTACTTC; CDR3 protein: CSVAVVSYEQYF; V gene: TRBV29-1; J gene: TRBJ2-7; D gene: -; clone size: many
CDR3 DNA: TGTGCCAGCGGGACTAGCGGGGGGCGGAGCACAGATACGCAGTATTTT; CDR3 protein: CASGTSGGRSTDTQYF; V gene: TRBV6-6; J gene: TRBJ2-3; D gene: TRBD2; clone size: -
CDR3 DNA: TGTGCCAGCAGCGTAACTATAGCCTCAGATACGCAGTATTTT; CDR3 protein: CASSVTIASDTQYF; V gene: TRBV7-2; J gene: TRBJ2-3; D gene: -; clone size: few
CDR3 DNA: TGTGCCTGGAGTGTACCTGGACTAGCGGGGGGAAGGGAGACCCAGTACTTC; CDR3 protein: CAWSVPGLAGGRETQYF; V gene: TRBV30; J gene: TRBJ2-5; D gene: TRBD2; clone size: -
CDR3 DNA: TGCGCCAGCAGCTTCGGGGACGGCTTTAACACTGAAGCTTTCTTT; CDR3 protein: CASSFGDGFNTEAFF; V gene: TRBV5-1; J gene: TRBJ1-1; D gene: -; clone size: -
CDR3 DNA: TGCAGTGCCCTAAGGACAGGGGATCTAGAGACCCAGTACTTC; CDR3 protein: CSALRTGDLETQYF; V gene: TRBV20-1; J gene: TRBJ2-5; D gene: TRBD1; clone size: many
CDR3 DNA: TGTGCCATCAGTGACAGGGCCCCCACAGATACGCAGTATTTT; CDR3 protein: CAISDRAPTDTQYF; V gene: TRBV10-3; J gene: TRBJ2-3; D gene: -; clone size: few
CDR3 DNA: TGTGCCAGCAGCAACCCGGGACAGGGGGCTTACGAGCAGTACTTC; CDR3 protein: CASSNPGQGAYEQYF; V gene: TRBV5-4; J gene: TRBJ2-7; D gene: TRBD1; clone size: once
CDR3 DNA: TGTGCCATCAGTGAGTCACAGTTCGGGGGGGCCAACAATGAGCAGTTCTTC; CDR3 protein: CAISESQFGGANNEQFF; V gene: TRBV10-3; J gene: TRBJ2-1; D gene: TRBD2; clone size: -
CDR3 DNA: TGTGCCAGCAGCTTAAATGAGAACGAGCAGTATTTT; CDR3 protein: CASSLNENEQYF; V gene: TRBV7-9; J gene: TRBJ2-3; D gene: -; clone size: few
CDR3 DNA: TGTGCCAGCAGTTTAGTAGGGGGCTGGAACATTCAGTACTTC; CDR3 protein: CASSLVGGWNIQYF; V gene: TRBV12-3/TRBV12-4; J gene: TRBJ2-4; D gene: TRBD1; clone size: many
CDR3 DNA: TGCAGCGTGACAAAACTAGGAAGCACAGATACGCAGTATTTT; CDR3 protein: CSVTKLGSTDTQYF; V gene: TRBV29-1; J gene: TRBJ2-3; D gene: -; clone size: -
CDR3 DNA: TGTGCCTGCAGCTTTTTTTCAGTGGCAGCTAGCAATCAGCCCCAGCATTTT; CDR3 protein: CACSFFSVAASNQPQHF; V gene: TRBV7-8; J gene: TRBJ1-5; D gene: -; clone size: -
CDR3 DNA: TGTGCCAGCAGTTACGGACCGTACAATGAGCAGTTCTTC; CDR3 protein: CASSYGPYNEQFF; V gene: TRBV27; J gene: TRBJ2-1; D gene: -; clone size: -
CDR3 DNA: TGCGCCAGCAGCTTGGACCTAGTCACAGCCTACGAGCAGTACTTC; CDR3 protein: CASSLDLVTAYEQYF; V gene: TRBV5-1; J gene: TRBJ2-7; D gene: -; clone size: few
CDR3 DNA: TGTGCCACTAGACCGCCTAACTATGGCTACACCTTC; CDR3 protein: CATRPPNYGYTF; V gene: TRBV28; J gene: TRBJ1-2; D gene: -; clone size: many
CDR3 DNA: TGTGCCACCAGCAGAGAGGGGGGTTTGACTAATGAAAAACTGTTTTTT; CDR3 protein: CATSREGGLTNEKLFF; V gene: TRBV15; J gene: TRBJ1-4; D gene: -; clone size: -
CDR3 DNA: TGCGCCAGCAGCGCCAGGGTTGCCACAGATACGCAGTATTTT; CDR3 protein: CASSARVATDTQYF; V gene: TRBV5-1; J gene: TRBJ2-3; D gene: -; clone size: few
CDR3 DNA: TGCGCCAGCAGCTCGGGGGGAATAACAGGGGCGCGGAACACTGAAGCTTTCTTT; CDR3 protein: CASSSGGITGARNTEAFF; V gene: TRBV5-1; J gene: TRBJ1-1; D gene: TRBD1; clone size: few
CDR3 DNA: TGTGCCAGCAGCGTAGGTCCCTATAATTCACCCCTCCACTTT; CDR3 protein: CASSVGPYNSPLHF; V gene: TRBV9; J gene: TRBJ1-6; D gene: -; clone size: -
CDR3 DNA: TGTGCCAGCAGTTTCATCCACGGGACAGACATGAACACTGAAGCTTTCTTT; CDR3 protein: CASSFIHGTDMNTEAFF; V gene: TRBV28; J gene: TRBJ1-1; D gene: TRBD1; clone size: -
CDR3 DNA: TGTGCCAGCAGCCACTTACAGGGGGCTACGGGCGAGCAGTACTTC; CDR3 protein: CASSHLQGATGEQYF; V gene: TRBV12-3/TRBV12-4; J gene: TRBJ2-7; D gene: TRBD1; clone size: many
CDR3 DNA: TGTGCCAGCAGACGAGGACAGAGAAATCAGCCCCAGCATTTT; CDR3 protein: CASRRGQRNQPQHF; V gene: TRBV27; J gene: TRBJ1-5; D gene: -; clone size: -
CDR3 DNA: TGTGCCAGCAGTGGGACTAGCGGACGCACAGATACGCAGTATTTT; CDR3 protein: CASSGTSGRTDTQYF; V gene: TRBV2; J gene: TRBJ2-3; D gene: TRBD2; clone size: few
CDR3 DNA: TGTGCCAGCAGCTTTCTTTCAGGGCGCACTGAAGCTTTCTTT; CDR3 protein: CASSFLSGRTEAFF; V gene: TRBV5-8; J gene: TRBJ1-1; D gene: -; clone size: -
CDR3 DNA: TGTGTCAGCAGCTTATTTCGGGACAGGGCGTACGAGCAGTACTTC; CDR3 protein: CVSSLFRDRAYEQYF; V gene: TRBV7-9; J gene: TRBJ2-7; D gene: TRBD1; clone size: -
CDR3 DNA: TGTGCCAGCAGCGCAAACTTCGGGGTCTCCTATAATTCACTCCTCCACTTT; CDR3 protein: CASSANFGVSYNSLLHF; V gene: TRBV7-8; J gene: TRBJ1-6; D gene: -; clone size: once
CDR3 DNA: TGTGCCACCAGTGATAAACACAGGGTCGCCGGGGAGCTGTTTTTT; CDR3 protein: CATSDKHRVAGELFF; V gene: TRBV24-1; J gene: TRBJ2-2; D gene: -; clone size: few
CDR3 DNA: TGTGCCAGCAGCCGGACTAGCGGGAACTACAATGAGCAGTTCTTC; CDR3 protein: CASSRTSGNYNEQFF; V gene: TRBV7-2; J gene: TRBJ2-1; D gene: TRBD2; clone size: -
CDR3 DNA: TGTGCCAGCAGTTACTCCGCCTCCGACTATGGCTACACCTTC; CDR3 protein: CASSYSASDYGYTF; V gene: TRBV6-5; J gene: TRBJ1-2; D gene: -; clone size: many